This TCR beta chain originates from a study of shared clonotypes between healthy human individuals. Assay: immunoSEQ multiplex PCR; the TCRdb copy retains only in-frame clones and omits some. The table lists around 370,000 clones, approximately 96% of them singletons, with approximately 0.3% in the top ten. The germline gives CDR1 MDHEN, CDR2 SYDVKM. Trimming removed 5 bases at V and 4 bases at J, with 18 bases between. This CDR3 spans 15 amino acids. The authors combined CD45RO+ cells with CCR7-negative CD45RA+ TemRA cells as CD8 memory. The sample holds one count of this clone. The material sequenced was memory CD8+ T cells sorted from blood. As to subset: CD45RO+ cells pooled with CCR7-negative TemRA cells. The clonotype was recovered from a man aged 25 to 40 in good health. The chain uses TRBV28 and TRBJ2-7; TRBD2 might be the D (6 bases). CDR3 residues: CASSVPSWGDYEQYF. In nucleotides, the CDR3 is TGTGCCAGCAGTGTGCCCTCCTGGGGGGATTACGAGCAGTACTTC.